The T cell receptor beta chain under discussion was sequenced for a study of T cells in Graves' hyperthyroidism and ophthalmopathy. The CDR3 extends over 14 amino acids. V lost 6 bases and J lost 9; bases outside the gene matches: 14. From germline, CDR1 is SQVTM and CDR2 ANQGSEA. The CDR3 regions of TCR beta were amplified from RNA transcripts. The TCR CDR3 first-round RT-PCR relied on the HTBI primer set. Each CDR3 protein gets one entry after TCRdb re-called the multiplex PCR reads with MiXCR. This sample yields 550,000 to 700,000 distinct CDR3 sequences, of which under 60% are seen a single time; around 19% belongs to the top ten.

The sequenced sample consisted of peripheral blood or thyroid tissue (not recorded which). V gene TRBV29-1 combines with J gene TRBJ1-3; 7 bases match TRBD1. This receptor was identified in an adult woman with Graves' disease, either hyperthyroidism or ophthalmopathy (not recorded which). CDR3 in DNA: TGCAGCGTAAGGACAGGTGGCTCTTTGGGCACCATATATTTT. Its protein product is CSVRTGGSLGTIYF.